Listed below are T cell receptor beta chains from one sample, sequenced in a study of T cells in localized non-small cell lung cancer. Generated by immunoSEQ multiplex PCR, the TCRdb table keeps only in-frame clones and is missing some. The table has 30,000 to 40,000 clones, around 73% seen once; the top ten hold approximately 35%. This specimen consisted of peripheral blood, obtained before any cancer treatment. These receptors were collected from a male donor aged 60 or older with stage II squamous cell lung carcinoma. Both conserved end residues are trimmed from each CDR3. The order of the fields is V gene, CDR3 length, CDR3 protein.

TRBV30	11	AWSVGLEGEAF
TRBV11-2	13	ASSFGTNSNQPQH
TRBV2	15	ASSLAGGRSGANVLT
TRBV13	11	ASSGPFTYGYT
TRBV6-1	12	ASRRGQSDGEQF
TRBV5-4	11	ASSVDRNYGYT
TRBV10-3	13	AISHGQGDDYGYT
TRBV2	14	ASSEALLGGNDGYT
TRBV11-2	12	ASFRQGASTEAF
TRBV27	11	ASSLTKDQPQH
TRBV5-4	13	ASSSDSTNTGELF
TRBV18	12	ASSLRSPDNEQF
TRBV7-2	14	ASSLEGRLVNAEAF
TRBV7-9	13	ASSLWTGTNYEQY
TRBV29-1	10	SVEGPGDEQF
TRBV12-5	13	ASGSPGTSTYEQY
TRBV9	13	ASSVGQFSGNTIY
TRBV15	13	ATSRSRGHTETQY
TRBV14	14	ASSPTRLANTDTQY
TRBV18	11	ASSLTRPGVYT
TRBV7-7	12	ASSFGGSTDTQY
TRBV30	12	AWSRGWTAGELF
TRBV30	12	AWSVGLAGGLQY
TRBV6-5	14	ASSYNGHLNTGELF
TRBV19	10	ASTPGSYGYT
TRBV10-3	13	AISESGTSGGELF
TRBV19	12	ASISRAQNTEAF
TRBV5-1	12	ASSWGLAEDIQY
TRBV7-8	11	ASSLGQNYGYT
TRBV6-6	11	ASSYFLPNEQF
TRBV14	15	ASSQRDTRSSGNTIY
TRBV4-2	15	ASSQEGRAGSTDTQY
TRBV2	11	ASRGTAQETQY
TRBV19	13	ASSMSSGGGYGYT
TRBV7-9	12	ASSLDGQRTEAF
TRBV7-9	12	ASSLSLSNQPQH
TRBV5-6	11	ASSLVEGSPLH
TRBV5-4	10	ASSLPGGEQY
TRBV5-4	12	ASSLMAGTYGYT
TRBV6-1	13	ASSTAGGATGELF
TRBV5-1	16	ASSLSSSSRDRGHDYT
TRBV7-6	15	ASSLLAGGAGQETQY
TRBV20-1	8	SAIGNEQF
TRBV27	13	ASSHGQGEDQPQH
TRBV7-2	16	ASSSRLAGGANTDTQY
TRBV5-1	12	ASSTQQGGTEAF
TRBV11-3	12	ASSLDASGGTQY
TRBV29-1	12	SVPVGTANYGYT
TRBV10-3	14	AISESKRDSTDTQY
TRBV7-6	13	ASSFGTSGTGELF
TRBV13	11	ASSPLGPYGYT
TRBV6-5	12	ASSYAQGIGELF
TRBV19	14	ASSIVKGNIAETQY
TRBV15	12	ATSAGQGVGEQY
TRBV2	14	ASNPTWRVETIGYT
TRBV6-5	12	ASSGTGGADEQF
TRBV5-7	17	ASSLGQAGINLSNQPQH
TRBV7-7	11	ASSADRGEKLF
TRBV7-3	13	ASSLSGISTDTQY
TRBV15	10	ATSTTNSPLH